This T cell receptor (beta chain) was captured in a study of shared clonotypes between healthy human individuals. V lost 0 bases and J lost 7; bases outside the gene matches: 8. The CDR3 has 17 amino acids. From germline, CDR1 is SGHRS and CDR2 YFSETQ. The data were produced by immunoSEQ multiplex PCR, yet TCRdb's version contains in-frame clones alone and is incomplete. Here the sample spans about 2.4 million clones, roughly 93% being singletons. The chain couples TRBV5-1 to TRBJ2-1; 12 bases match TRBD2. The sequencing input was naive CD4+ T cells from PBMCs. Stated subset: CD45RA+ positively selected. This TCR was sampled from a man in his late teens or twenties in good health. Some clones in this sample may be carry-over from other donors' samples. In DNA form, the CDR3 reads TGCGCCAGCAGCTTGGGGGCTAGCGGGAGGGCCCCGAATGAGCAGTTCTTC. Translated: CASSLGASGRAPNEQFF.